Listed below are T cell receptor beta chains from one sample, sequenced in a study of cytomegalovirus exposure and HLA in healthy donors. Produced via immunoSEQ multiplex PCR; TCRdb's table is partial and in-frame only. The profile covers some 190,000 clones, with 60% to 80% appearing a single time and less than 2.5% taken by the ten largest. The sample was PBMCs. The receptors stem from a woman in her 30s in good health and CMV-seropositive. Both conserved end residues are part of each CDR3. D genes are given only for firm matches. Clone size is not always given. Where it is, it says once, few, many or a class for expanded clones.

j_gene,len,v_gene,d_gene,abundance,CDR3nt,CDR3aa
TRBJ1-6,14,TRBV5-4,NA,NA,TGTGCCAGCAGCTTGGAACAGGGAGGGTCACCCCTCCACTTT,CASSLEQGGSPLHF
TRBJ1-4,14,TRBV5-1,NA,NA,TGCGCCAGCAGCGGCTGGGGGCCCGGGGAAAAACTGTTTTTT,CASSGWGPGEKLFF
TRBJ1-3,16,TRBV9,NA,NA,TGTGCCAGCAGCCCCCAAGGAGGAGGGTCTGGAAACACCATATATTTT,CASSPQGGGSGNTIYF
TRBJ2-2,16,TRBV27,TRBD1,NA,TGTGCCAGCAGTTTAGCCGGACAGGTTAACACCGGGGAGCTGTTTTTT,CASSLAGQVNTGELFF
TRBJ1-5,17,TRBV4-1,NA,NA,TGCGCCAGCAGCCAGGGGGCGAGAGGCGGTAGCAATCAGCCCCAGCATTTT,CASSQGARGGSNQPQHF
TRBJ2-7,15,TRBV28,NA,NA,TGTGCCAGCAGTCTACACCAGGCAATCCCCTACGAGCAGTACTTC,CASSLHQAIPYEQYF
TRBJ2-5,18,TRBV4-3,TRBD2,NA,TGCGCCAGCAGCCAAGCTCGAATTGGGACTAGCATGGGGGAGACCCAGTACTTC,CASSQARIGTSMGETQYF
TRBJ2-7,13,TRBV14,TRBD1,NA,TGTGCCAGCAGCCAAGAGCTAGGCGACAGGGAATACTTC,CASSQELGDREYF
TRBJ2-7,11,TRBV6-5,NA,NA,TGTGCCAGCAAGAGCTCCTACGAGCAGTACTTC,CASKSSYEQYF
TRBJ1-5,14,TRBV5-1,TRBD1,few,TGCGCCAGCAGCGCGACAGGGAATGATCAGCCCCAGCATTTT,CASSATGNDQPQHF